The 17 T cell receptor beta chains given below trace back to one sample, sequenced in a study of blood T cells in healthy people across ages. Sample-barcoded 5' priming and a J-beta primer mix drove a second PCR of 7 to 11 cycles. TCRdb independently ran MiXCR on the 5' RACE reads; one entry per CDR3 protein. This sample carries 900,000 to 950,000 distinct CDR3 sequences, roughly 29% of them seen once, and the ten largest clones take about 9.4%. The sample also formed part of further work on T cells of mothers and their children.

Sequenced sample: blood. The source is a woman in her forties in good health.

This clonotype occurred a few times. A read error may produce the germline difference seen at one junction end. The V and J genes are TRBV24-1 and TRBJ2-7, with D maybe TRBD1 (6 bases). Germline-derived CDR1 and CDR2 are KGHDR and SFDVKD. This CDR3 region has 15 residues. CDR3 sequence (DNA): TGTGCCGCCAGTGATTGGCAGGGGAGATCCTCCGAGCAGTACTTC. It specifies CAASDWQGRSSEQYF.

This clonotype has at least ten counts. The chain recombines TRBV7-2 with TRBJ2-5, with D unresolved. V gave up 2 bases and J gave up 1 base, with 8 bases separating them. Germline V gene data show CDR1 as SGHTA and CDR2 as FQGNSA. This CDR3 has 14 amino acids. For the CDR3, the DNA is TGTGCCAGCAGCTTAAGGCGCCTCCAAGAGACCCAGTACTTC. As protein: CASSLRRLQETQYF.

This clonotype was detected a few times. V and J are TRBV5-1 and TRBJ2-1, with 7 nucleotides matching TRBD2. Unmatched junction bases numbered 8, after V lost 7 bases and J lost 4 bases. The germline gives CDR1 SGHRS, CDR2 YFSETQ. The CDR3 is 14 residues long. The CDR3 protein is CASQLAGGYNEQFF. CDR3 nucleotides: TGCGCCAGCCAGCTTGCCGGGGGGTACAATGAGCAGTTCTTC.

About this clonotype itself: A read error may account for a junction end that differs from germline. The chain carries TRBV12-3 or TRBV12-4 and TRBJ2-1; D is unresolved. The CDR3 loop spans 13 amino acids. The CDR3 loop is CASSFSTADERFF. In DNA, the CDR3 is TGTGCCAGCAGTTTCTCTACAGCTGATGAGCGGTTCTTC.

On this clonotype itself: A clone one base away is much larger, so this may be a read error. The CDR3 carries no conserved terminal phenylalanine or tryptophan, so it likely arises from a read error. The J gene is TRBJ2-1, the V gene TRBV29-1, with D perhaps given as TRBD1 or TRBD2 (6 bases each). The CDR3 is made up of 14 amino acids. The germline gives CDR1 SQVTM, CDR2 ANQGSEA. Trimming took off 0 bases at V and 4 bases at J, with 10 bases between the two ends. CDR3 in DNA: TGCAGCGTTGAAGAGGGGGGCTCATACAATGAGCAGTTCTGC. It specifies CSVEEGGSYNEQFC.

The chain joins TRBV10-2 to TRBJ1-1; 10 nucleotides match TRBD1. The germline V gene encodes CDR1 WSHSY and CDR2 SAAADI. The CDR3 contains 15 residues. V lost 8 bases to trimming and J lost 5 bases; unmatched junction nucleotides: 11. The CDR3 is CASQFPGQGLTEAFF. CDR3 nucleotides: TGCGCCAGCCAATTCCCGGGACAGGGGCTAACTGAAGCTTTCTTT.

The CDR3 DNA reads TGCGCCAGCAGCGGGGGGGGGCCCTACAATGAGCAGTTCTTC. It specifies CASSGGGPYNEQFF. V gene TRBV5-1 combines with J gene TRBJ2-1; tentatively, D is TRBD2 (7 bases). Germline-derived CDR1 and CDR2 are SGHRS and YFSETQ. Trimming took 4 bases from V and 2 from J, leaving 10 bases between them. The CDR3 has 14 amino acids.

The V and J genes are TRBV27 and TRBJ1-6; D gene unclear. CDR3 length: 14 amino acids. Germline lookup yields CDR1 MNHEY and CDR2 SMNVEV (reference sequence). V lost 3 bases and J 3 bases, leaving 6 bases between the germline ends. Written as DNA, the CDR3 is TGTGCCAGCAGTTTCGCGGGCTATAATTCACCCCTCCACTTT. It specifies CASSFAGYNSPLHF.

This clonotype was observed at least ten times. The chain recombines TRBV12-3 or TRBV12-4 with TRBJ1-2; D is ambiguous. CDR3 size: 13 residues. V dropped 3 bases and J dropped 1 base, with 6 bases sitting between them. Here the CDR3 reads CASSLSFNYGYTF. DNA for the CDR3: TGTGCCAGCAGTTTGAGTTTTAACTATGGCTACACCTTC.

In its sample, this clonotype was seen many times. The CDR3 region has the DNA TGTGCCAGCAGCTCCCCGGGACTAGCGGGGGCCCGGGGGGAGACCCAGTACTTC. This gives the protein CASSSPGLAGARGETQYF. The gene calls are TRBV7-2 and TRBJ2-5; the match to TRBD2 covers 14 bases. The V and J ends lost 4 bases and 5 bases, in that order; junction bases with no gene match: 12. The germline gives CDR1 SGHTA, CDR2 FQGNSA. This CDR3 contains 18 residues.

There are a few counts of this clonotype. The gene calls are TRBV19 and TRBJ2-5; 9 nucleotides line up with TRBD1. This CDR3 is 15 amino acids long. The J segment lost 4 bases and the V segment lost 3 bases, leaving 6 bases of the junction unmatched. Germline CDR1 is LNHDA and CDR2 is SQIVND (reference sequence). The CDR3 nucleotides are TGTGCCAGTAGTATTGTCCCGACAGGGGGAGAGACCCAGTACTTC. Its translation is CASSIVPTGGETQYF.

This clonotype has a count of ten or more. The V gene is TRBV27, the J gene TRBJ1-2; D gene uncertain. The V gene's germline CDR1 is MNHEY and CDR2 SMNVEV (reference sequence). CDR3 size: 12 residues. Trimming shortened V by 4 bases and J by 8 bases, and 11 bases separated the two germline ends. Here the CDR3 DNA reads TGTGCCAGCAGTTCCCTCGGACTAGGCTACACCTTC. Amino acids: CASSSLGLGYTF.

In its sample, this clonotype was seen many times. This chain connects TRBV29-1 to TRBJ2-5; possibly TRBD2 for D (5 bases). The CDR3 is 14 residues long. V dropped 3 bases and J dropped 5 bases, with 16 bases sitting between them. CDR1 is SQVTM and CDR2 is ANQGSEA in the germline V gene. CDR3 amino acids: CSVDRSGVGETQYF. The CDR3 DNA follows: TGCAGCGTTGATAGGTCCGGGGTTGGGGAGACCCAGTACTTC.

This CDR3 is CSARDPLGTGGYEQYF. CDR3 in DNA: TGCAGTGCTAGAGATCCCCTAGGGACAGGGGGCTACGAGCAGTACTTC. The J gene is TRBJ2-4, the V gene TRBV20-1, with 11 bases fitting TRBD1. The DNA end is a closer match to TRBJ2-7, so the J assignment may be wrong. This CDR3 contains 16 residues. From germline, CDR1 is DFQATT and CDR2 SNEGSKA (reference sequence).

Note on this clonotype: One end of the junction is discordant with germline, which a read error may explain. This chain uses TRBV9 with TRBJ2-7; D perhaps matches TRBD2 (6 bases). Germline CDR1 and CDR2: SGDLS and YYNGEE. CDR3 length: 14 amino acids. The chain's CDR3 is CAGSPRGGAYEQYF. CDR3 nucleotides: TGTGCCGGCAGCCCCCGAGGAGGGGCCTACGAGCAGTACTTC.

The chain is built from TRBV7-2 and TRBJ2-3; possibly TRBD1 for D (5 bases). V gave up 5 bases and J gave up 3 bases, with 9 bases separating them. The CDR3 consists of 13 residues. CDR1 and CDR2 (germline): SGHTA, FQGNSA. The CDR3 region is CASSIRQTDTQYF. CDR3 coding DNA: TGTGCCAGCAGCATCCGACAGACAGATACGCAGTATTTT. Full variable domain (remainder filled in from reference TRBV7-2 and TRBJ2-3): GAGVSQSPSNKVTEKGKDVELRCDPISGHTALYWYRQSLGQGLEFLIYFQGNSAPDKSGLPSDRFSAERTGGSVSTLTIQRTQQEDSAVYLCASSIRQTDTQYFGPGTRLTVL.

There are many counts of this clonotype. This sequence joins TRBV12-3 or TRBV12-4 and TRBJ2-7; TRBD2 matches at 15 bases. V was clipped by 5 bases and J by 2 bases; unmatched bases: 10. CDR3 size: 18 residues. CDR3 protein: CASSPYPGLAGGTYEQYF. The DNA of the CDR3 is TGTGCCAGCAGTCCCTACCCGGGACTAGCGGGGGGCACCTACGAGCAGTACTTC.